The 27 T cell receptor beta chains below come from one sample, sequenced in a study of kidney transplant recipient with SARS-CoV-2 infection. Each CDR3 protein is one row after TCRdb ran MiXCR on the reads. The sample holds under 300,000 distinct CDR3 sequences, 29% seen once. The source was a blood sample, collected at baseline and around day 120 from a kidney transplant recipient. Receptors originate from a male patient in his thirties who had COVID-19 and was a kidney transplant recipient. Some T cells may be provided by the graft donor.

This clonotype was counted many times. V gene TRBV4-2 combines with J gene TRBJ1-1; tentative D call: TRBD1 (6 bases). Trimming cost V 3 bases and J 1 base, with 15 bases left between them. Germline V CDR1 and CDR2: LGHNA, YNFKEQ. The length of the CDR3 is 16 residues. The CDR3 reads CASSQKTGQRNTEAFF. CDR3 DNA sequence: TGTGCCAGCAGCCAGAAGACCGGACAGAGGAACACTGAAGCTTTCTTT.

There are many counts of this clonotype. V usage is TRBV5-1 and J usage is TRBJ1-2, with TRBD1 matching 11 bases. V was clipped by 4 bases and J by 5 bases; unmatched bases: 4. CDR3 length: 14 amino acids. Germline V CDR1 and CDR2: SGHRS, YFSETQ. The CDR3 DNA sequence: TGCGCCAGCAGCCTGGACAGGGGGCTGTATGGCTACACCTTC. It codes for CASSLDRGLYGYTF. Full variable domain (rest looked up from reference TRBV5-1 and TRBJ1-2): KAGVTQTPRYLIKTRGQQVTLSCSPISGHRSVSWYQQTPGQGLQFLFEYFSETQRNKGNFPGRFSGRQFSNSRSEMNVSTLELGDSALYLCASSLDRGLYGYTFGSGTRLTVV.

This clonotype came up many times. The V call is TRBV20-1, the J call TRBJ1-2, with 9 bases fitting TRBD1. With 6 bases clipped from V and 0 bases from J, the junction kept 11 bases outside the gene matches. This CDR3 contains 16 residues. The germline CDR1 and CDR2 sequences are DFQATT and SNEGSKA (reference sequence). The CDR3 is CSAPPRDRDPNYGYTF. The CDR3 DNA follows: TGCAGTGCGCCGCCCCGGGACAGGGATCCTAACTATGGCTACACCTTC.

This clonotype came up many times. The chain carries TRBV27 and TRBJ2-2, with D unresolved. The V gene lost 3 bases and the J gene lost 7 bases, with 9 bases spanning the gap. CDR3 length equals 13 residues. Germline assignment: CDR1 MNHEY and CDR2 SMNVEV (reference sequence). The CDR3 sequence: CASSFSPIGELFF. DNA of the CDR3: TGTGCCAGCAGTTTCTCCCCGATCGGGGAGCTGTTTTTT.

With regard to this clonotype: Being one base from a much bigger clone, this may be a read error. The chain combines TRBV6-4 with TRBJ1-2, with TRBD1 as a possible D gene (5 bases). Germline values: CDR1 MRHNA, CDR2 SNTAGT. This CDR3 region has 17 residues. Deletions cut 3 bases from V and 7 bases from J, with 24 bases between. The CDR3 loop reads CASSDWGSHGKTCGYTF. The CDR3, as DNA: TGTGCCAGCAGTGATTGGGGCTCACACGGAAAGACCTGTGGCTACACCTTC.

The chain is built from TRBV28 and TRBJ1-6; 9 nucleotides line up with TRBD1. This CDR3 has 15 residues. Germline values: CDR1 MDHEN, CDR2 SYDVKM. V shed 4 bases and J 14 bases; nucleotides not matched to a gene: 12. The CDR3 DNA follows: TGTGCCAGCAGTTGGGACAGGGTCTCCGCGCTCACCCTCCACTTT. Translated: CASSWDRVSALTLHF.

This clonotype was detected ten times or more. The chain uses TRBV5-4 and TRBJ1-2, with no clear D. This CDR3 spans 16 amino acids. The germline V and J ends were trimmed by 7 bases and 4 bases, with 23 bases remaining between them. Germline lookup yields CDR1 SGHNT and CDR2 YYREEE (reference sequence). CDR3 protein: CASLPFVPGKTYGYTF. The CDR3 nucleotides read TGTGCCAGCTTACCATTCGTACCAGGAAAGACCTATGGCTACACCTTC.

This clonotype was seen repeatedly, ten times or more. The V call is TRBV7-2, the J call TRBJ2-5; 8 bases are a match to TRBD2. CDR3 length: 14 residues. Germline trimming cut 4 bases from V and 7 bases from J; bases unmatched to any gene: 8. Germline-derived CDR1 and CDR2 are SGHTA and FQGNSA. CDR3 DNA sequence: TGTGCCAGCAGCTCGCGGGGGGATGTGGGGACCCAGTACTTC. Its translation: CASSSRGDVGTQYF.

This clonotype was counted many times. J is TRBJ2-2 and V is TRBV3-1; 9 bases match TRBD2. The CDR3 spans 19 residues. Germline V gives CDR1 LGHDT, CDR2 YNNKEL (reference sequence). The V and J ends lost 3 bases and 4 bases, in that order; junction bases with no gene match: 15. The CDR3 bases are TGTGCCAGCAGCCACCCAACAGGTAGCGGGAGAGAATTCACCGGGGAGCTGTTTTTT. This sequence encodes CASSHPTGSGREFTGELFF.

This clonotype was counted at least ten times. The chain links TRBV3-1 to TRBJ2-2; the D is unclear. V gave up 5 bases and J gave up 5 bases, with 24 bases separating them. The germline V gene encodes CDR1 LGHDT and CDR2 YNNKEL (reference sequence). The CDR3 is 18 residues long. The chain's CDR3 is CASSALVPISGLTGELFF. CDR3 nucleotide sequence: TGTGCCAGCAGCGCCCTAGTTCCCATTTCAGGCTTGACCGGGGAGCTGTTTTTT.

As for this clonotype: At one end the junction does not follow the germline gene, possibly because of a read error. The chain joins TRBV20-1 to TRBJ2-2, with TRBD1 matching over 8 bases. Germline CDR1 and CDR2: DFQATT and SNEGSKA (reference sequence). The CDR3 spans 14 residues. CDR3 DNA: TGCGGTGCTAGAGACAGGGGGAACACCGGGGAGCTGTTTTTT. Its protein product is CGARDRGNTGELFF.

On this clonotype itself: This likely came from a read error, as a far larger clone is one base away. The gene calls are TRBV6-5 and TRBJ2-4; D call uncertain. The last part of the DNA fits TRBJ1-2 better; the J call may be wrong. The CDR3 has 17 amino acids. From germline, CDR1 is MNHEY and CDR2 SVGAGI. Here the CDR3 reads CASSYQRSPLYPRGYTF. The CDR3 nucleotides read TGTGCCAGCAGTTACCAGAGGTCCCCCCTCTATCCTCGCGGCTACACCTTC.

This clonotype was picked up many times. The rearrangement joins TRBV7-2 to TRBJ2-1; D is unresolved. The CDR3 sequence is 14 residues long. Trimming left V 5 bases short and J 6 bases short, with 14 bases between. From germline, CDR1 is SGHTA and CDR2 FQGNSA. The CDR3 loop reads CASSPPSVTNEQFF. CDR3 nucleotides: TGTGCCAGCAGCCCGCCGTCTGTTACCAATGAGCAGTTCTTC.

This clonotype has at least ten counts. This rearrangement joins TRBV12-3 or TRBV12-4 to TRBJ1-5, with D possibly matching TRBD1 (5 bases). The CDR3 spans 17 residues. Trimming removed 5 bases at V and 2 bases at J, with 19 bases between. The CDR3 region has the DNA TGTGCCAGCAGTCAAAACCCCCAGGGTCGGCGCAATCAGCCCCAGCATTTT. It codes for CASSQNPQGRRNQPQHF.

This clonotype was seen once. Given a much more abundant clone one base away, this may be a read error. No conserved phenylalanine or tryptophan ends this CDR3, so it is likely a read error. The rearrangement uses TRBV7-3 and TRBJ1-6, with a weak D call TRBD1 (6 bases). With 5 bases removed from V and 9 bases from J, the gap between germline ends came to 11 bases. In germline, CDR1 is SGHTA, CDR2 FQGTGA. The CDR3 extends over 13 amino acids. The CDR3 region is CASSENRASPLHL. The CDR3 DNA follows: TGTGCCAGCAGCGAGAACAGGGCTTCACCCCTCCACTTG.

Many counts were recorded for this clonotype. The rearrangement links TRBV28 to TRBJ1-3; D is perhaps TRBD1 (6 bases). The CDR3 is made up of 14 amino acids. The germline gives CDR1 MDHEN, CDR2 SYDVKM. Trimming shortened V by 5 bases and J by 2 bases, and 10 bases separated the two germline ends. CDR3 sequence: CASSLTGPGNTIYF. In nucleotides, the CDR3 is TGTGCCAGCAGTCTAACAGGGCCTGGAAACACCATATATTTT.

Details on this clonotype: This may arise from a read error, as a much more abundant clone is one base away. The V call is TRBV28, the J call TRBJ2-1, with 12 positions matching TRBD2. Germline V lookup: CDR1 MDHEN, CDR2 SYDVKM. This CDR3 is 17 amino acids long. The ends lost 10 bases at V and 3 bases at J; junction bases unmatched: 13. CDR3 sequence (DNA): TGTGCCAACAGGTGGACTAGCGGGACAAGGATCTACAATGAGCAGTTCTTC. As protein: CANRWTSGTRIYNEQFF.

As regards this clonotype: A much larger clone differs from this one at a single base, so this may be a read error. The chain links TRBV6-5 to TRBJ1-1; D call uncertain. CDR1 is MNHEY, CDR2 SVGAGI, per germline. The CDR3 contains 15 residues. Here the CDR3 reads CASMGPRGMNTGAFF. CDR3 nucleotides: TGTGCCAGCATGGGTCCGCGGGGAATGAACACTGGAGCTTTCTTT.

This clonotype appeared many times. This chain joins TRBV4-3 and TRBJ1-4; tentative D call: TRBD1 (5 bases). Germline CDR1 and CDR2: LGHNA and YSLEER. Trimming left V 0 bases short and J 3 bases short, with 8 bases between. This CDR3 contains 15 residues. The CDR3 here is CASSQDRQPNEKLFF. The CDR3 DNA is TGCGCCAGCAGCCAAGATAGACAGCCTAATGAAAAACTGTTTTTT.

This clonotype has a count of ten or more. This chain uses TRBV6-1 with TRBJ1-2, with unresolved D. Per germline, CDR1 MNHNS and CDR2 SASEGT. The CDR3 runs 12 residues. The V end was cut by 2 bases, the J end by 4 bases, with 5 bases between. The CDR3 loop reads CASSERVYGYTF. Written as DNA, the CDR3 is TGTGCCAGCAGTGAAAGGGTCTATGGCTACACCTTC.

This clonotype was observed many times. V is TRBV20-1 and J is TRBJ2-7, with 7 positions matching TRBD1. The V and J ends lost 3 bases and 5 bases, in that order; junction bases with no gene match: 10. The CDR3 has 14 amino acids. Germline values: CDR1 DFQATT, CDR2 SNEGSKA (reference sequence). Here the CDR3 reads CSASLPGGFHEQYF. The CDR3 nucleotides are TGCAGTGCTAGTCTCCCAGGGGGTTTCCACGAGCAGTACTTC.

Comments on this clonotype: Being one base from a much bigger clone, this may be a read error. This chain joins TRBV18 and TRBJ2-1, with 11 bases identical to TRBD2. The trim removed 5 bases at V and 3 bases at J, leaving 6 bases unmatched. The CDR3 length is 16 residues. CDR1 is KGHSH and CDR2 is LQKENI in the germline V gene. CDR3 DNA sequence: TGTGCCAGCTCATCAGGGACTAGCGGAAACTACAATGAGCAGTTCTTC. This sequence encodes CASSSGTSGNYNEQFF.

This clonotype was counted ten times or more. The rearrangement joins TRBV11-2 to TRBJ1-3; D is uncertain. The V and J ends lost 1 base and 1 base respectively, with 5 bases between them. The CDR3 extends over 14 amino acids. The germline V gene has CDR1 SGHAT and CDR2 FQNNGV. The CDR3 bases are TGTGCCAGCAGCTTAGCCCCATCTGGAAACACCATATATTTT. As protein: CASSLAPSGNTIYF.

The V call is TRBV21-1, the J call TRBJ2-4. TRBV21-1 is a pseudogene locus. The CDR3 has 17 amino acids. CDR3 DNA sequence: TGTGCCGGCAGGGGTGTGTTAGCTACAGCAAAGAAAAACATTCAGTACTTC. It is translated as CAGRGVLATAKKNIQYF.

This clonotype was counted a single time. This may come from a read error, since a much larger clone is one base off. The rearrangement links TRBV4-1 to TRBJ2-5; D gene uncertain. Germline-derived CDR1 and CDR2 are MGHRA and YSYEKL. The CDR3 covers 17 residues. The CDR3 bases are TGCGTCAGCAGCCAAGGTCGCAACATGGCCCTGCGGGAGACCCAGTACTTC. Amino acid sequence: CVSSQGRNMALRETQYF.

This clonotype appeared a few times. This chain uses TRBV2 with TRBJ2-1, with D possibly being TRBD2 (6 bases). Trimming removed 5 bases at V and 3 bases at J, with 17 bases between. The germline gives CDR1 SNHLY, CDR2 FYNNEI. The CDR3 spans 16 residues. The chain's CDR3 is CASSRRGSGYYNEQFF. As DNA, the CDR3 is TGTGCCAGCAGTAGACGGGGGAGCGGTTACTACAATGAGCAGTTCTTC.

This clonotype was seen ten or more times. J is TRBJ2-3 and V is TRBV12-3 or TRBV12-4; D could derive from TRBD1 or TRBD2 (5 bases each). This CDR3 contains 14 residues. With 6 bases removed from V and 4 bases from J, the gap between germline ends came to 14 bases. The CDR3 is CASRGRLEADTQYF. The CDR3 DNA is TGTGCCAGCAGGGGACGCCTTGAGGCAGATACGCAGTATTTT.